This TCR beta chain was sequenced for a study of post-analysis software for immune sequencing data (dated by TCRdb to between 2015 and 2016). Concerning the study at large: Disease courses on record covered relapsing-remitting, secondary progressive and progressive-relapsing multiple sclerosis, though some patients had no subtype annotation. The patient repertoires were compared against 11 previously published healthy control repertoires obtained from donors aged 6 to 25 years. A subset of samples was prepared in parallel using single-end sample barcoding, then pooled and co-amplified after Illumina adapter ligation. Study-wide findings and limitations: The multiple sclerosis patient group was slightly younger than the control group. Direct clustering with F measure showed strong co-clustering of samples prepared in the same batch, prompting a batch-effect correction. Compared with controls, multiple sclerosis patients had significantly lower normalized Chao1 diversity, a finding suggesting substantial peripheral T-cell clonal expansion. Roughly 5 TRBV segments, including TRBV5-6, TRBV5-1 and TRBV20-1, were significantly more frequent in patients than controls.

On this clonotype itself: No antigen is known for it. It has no much larger one-base neighbor in the sample; base qualities were not kept.

To demonstrate the VDJtools post-analysis software, the study profiled TCR beta repertoires from the peripheral blood of about a dozen young patients with multiple sclerosis. The multiple sclerosis patients were children and adolescents between about 6 and 16 years of age. Libraries came from PCR. Sequencing took place on an Illumina HiSeq 2500. To reduce PCR and sequencing biases, unique molecular identifiers were built into the TCR beta cDNA libraries. Around 500,000 cDNA molecules were obtained for every 1 to 10 million input T cells, so each molecule roughly corresponded to one T cell. The patient libraries were prepared and sequenced with the same protocol used for the earlier healthy control dataset. Samples belonging to the same batch were prepared together, multiplexed and sequenced on a shared HiSeq lane. In the authors' own workflow: Raw barcoded reads were processed with MIGEC, discarding single-read molecular identifier groups before consensus assembly and CDR3 extraction. VDJtools was used for post-analysis of the clonotype tables, and diversity was normalized by down-sampling every dataset to the size of the smallest sample. Repertoire overlap clustering matched CDR3 amino acid but not nucleotide sequences to correct batch-related cross-sample contamination. TCRdb ran its own pipeline on the public reads, namely fastp trimming at Q25 and MiXCR clone calling, and kept in-frame beta chains. Records with the same CDR3 protein are collapsed into one entry carrying the most frequent genes and DNA. The V and J calls, along with clone size, are taken from TCRdb and not from the paper's own processing. Present in this sample are around 710,000 distinct CDR3 sequences, about half of which were seen just once. The ten largest clonotypes hold around 4.7% of the sample.

The cysteine opens and the phenylalanine closes a CDR3 of 16 amino acids. The retained sequence is limited to the CDR3, 48 bases, with the frame set at the first base. Looking up the germline V gene yields CDR1 SGHAT and CDR2 FQNNGV. V is reduced by 0 bases and J by 2 bases, leaving a spacing of 13 bases between them. The chain is encoded by TRBV11-2 joined to TRBJ2-5, with the D gene too uncertain to name. The sequence was collected from a girl aged 5-17 years with multiple sclerosis. Sequenced: blood. The CDR3 region reads CASSLDSVVSQETQYF. The nucleotide sequence reads as follows: TGTGCCAGCAGCTTAGATTCCGTCGTCTCGCAAGAGACCCAGTACTTC.